Listed below are T cell receptor beta chains from one sample, sequenced in a study of T cells in Graves' hyperthyroidism and ophthalmopathy. In TCRdb, the multiplex PCR reads were re-called with MiXCR into one record per CDR3 protein. The sample records 300,000 to 450,000 distinct CDR3 sequences, 20% to 25% being singletons. Material: blood. The source of these receptors is a man aged 45-65 years with Graves' hyperthyroidism. Each CDR3 is given with its conserved first and last residue. The order of the fields is CDR3 DNA, CDR3 protein, D gene, V gene, clone size, J gene. D genes are given only for firm matches. Expanded clones get a size class; other rows say once, few or many, or leave the size out.

DNA: TGCGCCAGCAGCTTGGACGGAGGTCAAACTGAAGCTTTCTTT; CDR3: CASSLDGGQTEAFF; D: -; V: TRBV5-1; size: few; J: TRBJ1-1
DNA: TGTGCCAGCAGCTTACGATCCGGCGGGACCTCCCAAGTTTACAATGAGCAGTTCTTC; CDR3: CASSLRSGGTSQVYNEQFF; D: -; V: TRBV7-2; size: -; J: TRBJ2-1
DNA: TGCAGCGTTCGTTCGACAGGGGGCTCCTACGAGCAGTACTTC; CDR3: CSVRSTGGSYEQYF; D: TRBD1; V: TRBV29-1; size: -; J: TRBJ2-7
DNA: TGTGCCAGCAGCTTCCCGGGACAAATTAAACCCCTCCACTTT; CDR3: CASSFPGQIKPLHF; D: -; V: TRBV7-2; size: -; J: TRBJ1-6
DNA: TGTGCCAGCAGCCAAGACCCTAACTATGAGCAGTTCTTC; CDR3: CASSQDPNYEQFF; D: -; V: TRBV3-1; size: many; J: TRBJ2-1
DNA: TGTGCCAGCAGCCAAGAGGCTAGCGCTACCTACGAGCAGTACTTC; CDR3: CASSQEASATYEQYF; D: -; V: TRBV3-1; size: -; J: TRBJ2-7
DNA: TGTGCTAGTGGCTACTCGGACAGGGAGGGGGGGACCCAGTACTTC; CDR3: CASGYSDREGGTQYF; D: -; V: TRBV12-5; size: -; J: TRBJ2-5
DNA: TGTGCCACCGCTTTAAGCGGGGGGTACCAAGAGACCCAGTACTTC; CDR3: CATALSGGYQETQYF; D: TRBD2; V: TRBV3-1; size: -; J: TRBJ2-5
DNA: TGTGCCAGCAGCCAAGCCAGGAACTACGAGCAGTACTTC; CDR3: CASSQARNYEQYF; D: -; V: TRBV14; size: -; J: TRBJ2-7
DNA: TGTGCCTGGAGTGTCTCTCTCGGGACGCAGTTCTTC; CDR3: CAWSVSLGTQFF; D: -; V: TRBV30; size: -; J: TRBJ2-1
DNA: TGTGCCAGCAGTTCCCTAGCGGGAGGGCCTAATGATGAGCAGTTCTTC; CDR3: CASSSLAGGPNDEQFF; D: TRBD2; V: TRBV12-3/TRBV12-4; size: -; J: TRBJ2-1
DNA: TGCAGTGCTAGAGGGCAGGGGGATCAGCCCCAGCATTTT; CDR3: CSARGQGDQPQHF; D: TRBD1; V: TRBV20-1; size: few; J: TRBJ1-5
DNA: TGCAGTGCAAGCACAGGGGTGGTTCAGCCCCAGCATTTT; CDR3: CSASTGVVQPQHF; D: TRBD1; V: TRBV20-1; size: few; J: TRBJ1-5
DNA: TGTGCCAGCAGCCGACTAGAAAACGAGCAGTACTTC; CDR3: CASSRLENEQYF; D: -; V: TRBV3-1; size: many; J: TRBJ2-7
DNA: TGTGCCAGCAGCCTCGCCGGGACTGGCCGTCTTGAGCAGTTCTTC; CDR3: CASSLAGTGRLEQFF; D: -; V: TRBV7-2; size: many; J: TRBJ2-1
DNA: TGTGCCAGCAGCCCTCCGGCCCGTGCGCTGTACTTC; CDR3: CASSPPARALYF; D: -; V: TRBV28; size: many; J: TRBJ2-7
DNA: TGTGCCAGCAGCTTTGATCCCTACACTGAAGCTTTCTTT; CDR3: CASSFDPYTEAFF; D: -; V: TRBV7-2; size: few; J: TRBJ1-1
DNA: TGTGCCAGCAGTGAAGAGGTAGCGGGAGGCGGTTACGAGCAGTACTTC; CDR3: CASSEEVAGGGYEQYF; D: TRBD2; V: TRBV6-1; size: many; J: TRBJ2-7
DNA: TGTGCCTGCCTAGCGGGAAGAAGCACAGATACGCAGTATTTT; CDR3: CACLAGRSTDTQYF; D: TRBD2; V: TRBV30; size: -; J: TRBJ2-3
DNA: TGTGCCAGCGAGGATAGGGAAGAGACCCAGTACTTC; CDR3: CASEDREETQYF; D: -; V: TRBV28; size: many; J: TRBJ2-5
DNA: TGTGCCAGCAGCTTAAGTCTAGCGGGAGGCACAGATACGCAGTATTTT; CDR3: CASSLSLAGGTDTQYF; D: TRBD2; V: TRBV28; size: few; J: TRBJ2-3
DNA: TGCAGCGTTAAGACCAACACTGAAGCTTTCTTT; CDR3: CSVKTNTEAFF; D: -; V: TRBV29-1; size: -; J: TRBJ1-1